This T cell receptor beta chain was recorded in a study of T cells in Graves' hyperthyroidism and ophthalmopathy. Study observations and caveats: Model-based prediction identified ophthalmopathy a median 6.5 months prior to its onset.

Of note for this clonotype: Its antigen remains unidentified. Compared with germline, one end of the junction differs, possibly owing to a read error.

The germline V gene has CDR1 SGHAT and CDR2 FQDESV (reference sequence). The CDR3 is made up of 16 amino acids. Template material for amplifying TCR beta CDR3 regions consisted of RNA transcripts. The TCR CDR3 first-round RT-PCR relied on the HTBI primer set. One entry per CDR3 protein results from TCRdb running MiXCR on the multiplex PCR reads. The data contain some 400,000 distinct CDR3 sequences, around 13% of them singletons. Graves' hyperthyroidism was deemed stable absent ophthalmopathy progression within 18 months. The chain couples TRBV11-1 to TRBJ2-2; a possible D gene is TRBD2 (6 bases). This TCR derives from a woman aged 55 to 70 with Graves' hyperthyroidism. The sequenced material came from blood. The CDR3 region has the DNA TGTGCCAGCAGACGAGGAGGGAGGCTGAACACCGGGGAGCTGCTTTTT. This encodes CASRRGGRLNTGELLF.